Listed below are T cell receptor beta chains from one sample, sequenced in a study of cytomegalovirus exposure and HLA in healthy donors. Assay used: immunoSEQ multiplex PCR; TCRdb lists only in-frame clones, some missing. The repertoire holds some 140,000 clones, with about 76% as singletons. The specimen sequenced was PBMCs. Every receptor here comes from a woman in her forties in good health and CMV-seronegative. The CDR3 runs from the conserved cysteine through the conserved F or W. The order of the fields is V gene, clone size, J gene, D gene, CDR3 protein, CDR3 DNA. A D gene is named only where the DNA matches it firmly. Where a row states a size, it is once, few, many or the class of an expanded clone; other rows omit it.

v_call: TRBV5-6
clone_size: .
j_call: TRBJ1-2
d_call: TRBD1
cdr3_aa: CASSLGTRQGAGGYTF
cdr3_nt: TGTGCCAGCAGCTTGGGGACGAGACAGGGGGCTGGAGGCTACACCTTC

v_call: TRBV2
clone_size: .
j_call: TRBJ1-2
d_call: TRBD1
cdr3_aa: CASRGQGRGGYTF
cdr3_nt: TGTGCCAGCAGAGGACAGGGCCGGGGTGGCTACACCTTC

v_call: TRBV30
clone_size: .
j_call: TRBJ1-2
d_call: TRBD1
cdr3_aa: CAWLQGNNDYGYTF
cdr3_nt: TGTGCCTGGTTACAGGGGAACAACGACTATGGCTACACCTTC

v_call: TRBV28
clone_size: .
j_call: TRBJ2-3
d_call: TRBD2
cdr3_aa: CASSLLAGSMDTQYF
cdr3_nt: TGTGCCAGCAGTTTACTAGCGGGGTCCATGGATACGCAGTATTTT

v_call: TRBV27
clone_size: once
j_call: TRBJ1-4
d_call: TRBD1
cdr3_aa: CASSLGTVNPPSEKLFF
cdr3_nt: TGTGCCAGCAGTTTAGGGACAGTTAATCCCCCTTCTGAAAAACTGTTTTTT

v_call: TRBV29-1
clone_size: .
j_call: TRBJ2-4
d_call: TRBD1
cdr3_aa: CSVVGTASNKNIQYF
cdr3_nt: TGCAGCGTTGTCGGGACAGCTTCGAACAAAAACATTCAGTACTTC

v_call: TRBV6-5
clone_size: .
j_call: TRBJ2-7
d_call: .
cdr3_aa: CASGRGKKSYEQYF
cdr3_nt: TGTGCCAGCGGCAGGGGAAAAAAATCCTACGAGCAGTACTTC

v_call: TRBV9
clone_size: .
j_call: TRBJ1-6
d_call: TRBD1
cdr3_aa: CASSVAGGSNNSPLHF
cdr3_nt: TGTGCCAGCAGCGTAGCAGGGGGATCGAATAATTCACCCCTCCACTTT

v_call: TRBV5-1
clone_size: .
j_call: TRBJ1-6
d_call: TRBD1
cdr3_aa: CASRTGENSPLHF
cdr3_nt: TGCGCCAGCAGGACAGGGGAGAATTCACCCCTCCACTTT

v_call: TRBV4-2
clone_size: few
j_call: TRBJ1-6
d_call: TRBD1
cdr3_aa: CASSQEPGQQNSPLHF
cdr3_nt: TGTGCCAGCAGCCAAGAGCCGGGACAGCAAAATTCACCCCTCCACTTT

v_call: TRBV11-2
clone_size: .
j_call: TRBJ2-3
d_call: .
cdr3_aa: CASSPRGGSTDTQYF
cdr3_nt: TGTGCCAGCAGCCCCCGTGGAGGTAGCACAGATACGCAGTATTTT

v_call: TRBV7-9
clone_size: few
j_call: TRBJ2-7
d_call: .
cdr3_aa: CASSNDRTPYEQYF
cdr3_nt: TGTGCCAGCAGTAATGACAGGACTCCCTACGAGCAGTACTTC

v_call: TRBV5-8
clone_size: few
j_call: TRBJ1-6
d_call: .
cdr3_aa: CASSGPWDSNSPLHF
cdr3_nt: TGTGCCAGCAGCGGCCCGTGGGACTCTAATTCACCCCTCCACTTT

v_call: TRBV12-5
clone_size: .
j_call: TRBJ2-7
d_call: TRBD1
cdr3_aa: CASGTRTGGPTYEQYF
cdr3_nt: TGTGCTAGTGGCACCAGGACAGGGGGTCCTACCTACGAGCAGTACTTC

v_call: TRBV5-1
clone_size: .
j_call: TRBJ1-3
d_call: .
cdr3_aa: CASSLLGQLSGNTIYF
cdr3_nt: TGCGCCAGCAGCTTGTTGGGACAACTGTCTGGAAACACCATATATTTT

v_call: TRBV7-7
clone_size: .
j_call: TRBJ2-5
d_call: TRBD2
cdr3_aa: CASSSSRPTGGQETQYF
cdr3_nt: TGTGCCAGCAGCTCCAGCCGGCCGACGGGGGGCCAAGAGACCCAGTACTTC

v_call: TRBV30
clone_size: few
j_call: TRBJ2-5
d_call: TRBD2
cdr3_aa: CAWSEGLAGEKTQYF
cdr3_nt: TGTGCCTGGAGTGAGGGACTAGCGGGGGAAAAGACCCAGTACTTC

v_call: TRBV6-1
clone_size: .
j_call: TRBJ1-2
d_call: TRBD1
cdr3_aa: CASSALRDRAYGYTF
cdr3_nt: TGTGCCAGCAGTGCACTTCGGGACAGGGCCTATGGCTACACCTTC

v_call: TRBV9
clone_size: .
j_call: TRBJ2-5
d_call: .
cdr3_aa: CASSVAGVIFETQYF
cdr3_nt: TGTGCCAGCAGCGTAGCGGGGGTTATCTTCGAGACCCAGTACTTC

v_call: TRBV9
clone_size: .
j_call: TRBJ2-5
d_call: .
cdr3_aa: CASSVVGEETQYF
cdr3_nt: TGTGCCAGCAGCGTAGTCGGGGAAGAGACCCAGTACTTC

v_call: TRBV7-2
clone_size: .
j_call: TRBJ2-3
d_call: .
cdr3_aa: CASSTLLSTDTQYF
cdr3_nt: TGTGCCAGCAGTACTCTCCTAAGCACAGATACGCAGTATTTT

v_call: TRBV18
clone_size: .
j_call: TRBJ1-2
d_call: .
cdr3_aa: CASSPDSASNYGYTF
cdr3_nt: TGTGCCAGCTCACCAGACAGCGCCTCTAACTATGGCTACACCTTC

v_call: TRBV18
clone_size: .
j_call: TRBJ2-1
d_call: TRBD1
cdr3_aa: CASSPWDSSYNEQFF
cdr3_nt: TGTGCCAGCTCACCCTGGGACAGCTCCTACAATGAGCAGTTCTTC

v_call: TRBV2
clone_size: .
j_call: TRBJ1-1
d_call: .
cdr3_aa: CASSGEGVLFEAFF
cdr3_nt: TGTGCCAGCAGTGGAGAGGGCGTCCTCTTTGAAGCTTTCTTT

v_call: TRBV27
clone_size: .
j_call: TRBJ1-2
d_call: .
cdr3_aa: CASSPLRDWRYGYTF
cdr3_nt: TGTGCCAGCAGTCCCCTGAGGGATTGGAGGTATGGCTACACCTTC

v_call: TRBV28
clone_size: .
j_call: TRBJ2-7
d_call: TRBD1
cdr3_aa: CASSFPVTGGSYEQYF
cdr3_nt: TGTGCCAGCAGTTTCCCAGTGACAGGGGGATCCTACGAGCAGTACTTC

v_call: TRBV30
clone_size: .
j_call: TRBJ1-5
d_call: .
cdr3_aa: CAWSQGGGVGFNQPQHF
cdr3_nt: TGTGCCTGGAGCCAAGGGGGGGGCGTGGGGTTCAATCAGCCCCAGCATTTT

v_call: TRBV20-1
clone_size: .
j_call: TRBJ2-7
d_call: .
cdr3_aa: CSARKEYEQYF
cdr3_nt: TGCAGTGCTAGGAAGGAGTACGAGCAGTACTTC

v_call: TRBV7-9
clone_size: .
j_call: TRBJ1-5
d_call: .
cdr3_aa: CASSPNQPQHF
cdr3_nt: TGTGCCAGCAGCCCTAATCAGCCCCAGCATTTT

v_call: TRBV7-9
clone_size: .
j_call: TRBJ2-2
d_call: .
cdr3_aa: CASSYRVTNTGELFF
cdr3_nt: TGTGCCAGCAGCTACAGGGTTACGAACACCGGGGAGCTGTTTTTT

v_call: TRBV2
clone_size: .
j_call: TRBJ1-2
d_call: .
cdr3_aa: CASSGLSQTAGGYTF
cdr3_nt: TGTGCCAGCAGTGGACTTTCGCAGACGGCGGGAGGCTACACCTTC

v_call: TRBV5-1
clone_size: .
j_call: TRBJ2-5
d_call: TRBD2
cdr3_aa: CASNSGGARETQYF
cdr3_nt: TGCGCCAGCAACAGCGGGGGGGCAAGAGAGACCCAGTACTTC

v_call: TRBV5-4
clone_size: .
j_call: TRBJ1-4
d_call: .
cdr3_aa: CASTSGGENEKLFF
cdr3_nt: TGTGCCAGCACGAGCGGAGGTGAGAATGAAAAACTGTTTTTT

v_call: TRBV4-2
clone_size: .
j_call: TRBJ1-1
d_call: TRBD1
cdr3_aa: CASSQEDREVVGRPEAFF
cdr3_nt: TGTGCCAGCAGCCAAGAGGACAGGGAGGTCGTCGGGCGGCCTGAAGCTTTCTTT

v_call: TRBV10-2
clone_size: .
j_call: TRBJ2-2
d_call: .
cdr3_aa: CASSEVLAGGELFF
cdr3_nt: TGCGCCAGCAGTGAGGTCCTAGCTGGCGGGGAGCTGTTTTTT

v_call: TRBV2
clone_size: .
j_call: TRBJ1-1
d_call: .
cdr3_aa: CASMEGRNTEAFF
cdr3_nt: TGTGCCAGCATGGAGGGAAGGAACACTGAAGCTTTCTTT

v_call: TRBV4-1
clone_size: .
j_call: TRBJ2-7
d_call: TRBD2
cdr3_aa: CASSPQLAASYEQYF
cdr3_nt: TGCGCCAGCAGCCCCCAACTAGCGGCTTCCTACGAGCAGTACTTC

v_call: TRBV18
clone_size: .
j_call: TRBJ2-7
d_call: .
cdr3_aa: CASSPPGQPSYEQYF
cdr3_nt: TGTGCCAGCTCACCACCGGGCCAGCCTTCCTACGAGCAGTACTTC

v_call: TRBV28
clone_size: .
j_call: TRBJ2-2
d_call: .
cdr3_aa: CASSWDARDTFTGELFF
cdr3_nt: TGTGCCAGCAGTTGGGACGCACGGGACACCTTCACCGGGGAGCTGTTTTTT

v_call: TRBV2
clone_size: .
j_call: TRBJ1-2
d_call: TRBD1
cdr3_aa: CASSFDRGRDGYTF
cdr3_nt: TGTGCCAGCAGTTTCGACAGGGGCAGGGATGGCTACACCTTC

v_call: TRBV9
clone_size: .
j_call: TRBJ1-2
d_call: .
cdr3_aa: CASSVSRVPNYGYTF
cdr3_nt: TGTGCCAGCAGCGTAAGCAGGGTACCTAACTATGGCTACACCTTC

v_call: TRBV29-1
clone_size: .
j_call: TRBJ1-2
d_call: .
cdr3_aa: CSVERPRGGYTF
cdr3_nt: TGCAGCGTTGAACGGCCTCGCGGGGGCTACACCTTC

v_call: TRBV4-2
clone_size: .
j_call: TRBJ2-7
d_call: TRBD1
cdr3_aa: CASSQETGTGSYEQYF
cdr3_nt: TGTGCCAGCAGCCAGGAAACCGGGACAGGATCTTACGAGCAGTACTTC

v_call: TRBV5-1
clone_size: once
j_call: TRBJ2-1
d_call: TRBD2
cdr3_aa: CASSLVGNSGGYNEQFF
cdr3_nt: TGCGCCAGCAGCTTGGTCGGTAATAGCGGGGGGTACAATGAGCAGTTCTTC

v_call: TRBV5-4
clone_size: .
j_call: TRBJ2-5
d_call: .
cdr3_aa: CATRTRIAGQETQYF
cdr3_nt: TGTGCCACCAGAACTCGTATTGCGGGCCAAGAGACCCAGTACTTC

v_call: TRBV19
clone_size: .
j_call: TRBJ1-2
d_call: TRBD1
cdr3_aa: CASFPRHRGNNYGYTF
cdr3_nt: TGTGCCAGTTTTCCGAGACACAGGGGGAATAACTATGGCTACACCTTC